Each of the 17 T cell receptor beta chains below was sequenced from the same sample in a study of shared clonotypes between healthy human individuals. Repertoires were generated with immunoSEQ multiplex PCR, while TCRdb's copy carries only in-frame clones and drops some. The sample has 1.6 million or so clones, around 95% seen once; the top ten hold approximately 1.1%. The sample comprised naive CD4+ T cells sorted from blood. Noted subset: CD45RA+ positively selected. The receptors come from a man aged 25-40 years in good health.

The chain has TRBV6-1 and TRBJ2-2; 8 bases are a match to TRBD2. The CDR3 totals 16 residues. Germline CDR1 and CDR2: MNHNS and SASEGT. The V gene end was trimmed by 8 bases and the J gene end by 3 bases; junction bases not matched to a gene: 11. As DNA, the CDR3 is TGTGCCAGCGGTGCGATGTTAGCGGGACACACCGGGGAGCTGTTTTTT. It translates to CASGAMLAGHTGELFF.

The chain couples TRBV18 to TRBJ1-1; D gene unclear. From germline, CDR1 is KGHSH and CDR2 LQKENI. V dropped 3 bases and J dropped 1 base, with 9 bases sitting between them. The CDR3 consists of 14 residues. The CDR3 DNA reads TGTGCCAGCTCACCGATATCGACGAACACTGAAGCTTTCTTT. Protein: CASSPISTNTEAFF.

The gene calls are TRBV29-1 and TRBJ2-5, with 7 bases that match TRBD1. This CDR3 has 12 residues. Trimming cost V 7 bases and J 3 bases; bases outside gene matches: 5. CDR1 is SQVTM, CDR2 ANQGSEA, per germline. For the CDR3, the DNA is TGCAGCGCCTCAGGGGGTGAAGAGACCCAGTACTTC. Its protein is CSASGGEETQYF. Looking up the rest from reference TRBV29-1 and TRBJ2-5 gives the full variable domain: SAVISQKPSRDICQRGTSLTIQCQVDSQVTMMFWYRQQPGQSLTLIATANQGSEATYESGFVIDKFPISRPNLTFSTLTVSNMSPEDSSIYLCSASGGEETQYFGPGTRLLVL.

The chain links TRBV5-1 to TRBJ2-5; a possible D gene is TRBD2 (5 bases). V was pared by 0 bases and J by 2 bases, with 8 bases between. The CDR3 has 14 amino acids. In germline, CDR1 is SGHRS, CDR2 YFSETQ. CDR3 in DNA: TGCGCCAGCAGCTTGGCCCGGGGTCAAGAGACCCAGTACTTC. Translated: CASSLARGQETQYF.

The chain combines TRBV6-4 with TRBJ2-2, with D unresolved. This CDR3 has 15 amino acids. The germline V and J ends were trimmed by 5 bases and 6 bases, with 16 bases remaining between them. The germline CDR1 and CDR2 sequences are MRHNA and SNTAGT. This CDR3 reads CASSPFMGLPGELFF. The DNA for the CDR3 is TGTGCCAGCAGTCCCTTTATGGGTCTCCCCGGGGAGCTGTTTTTT.

The rearrangement uses TRBV28 and TRBJ2-7; 10 bases align to TRBD1. The CDR3 contains 15 residues. Germline V lookup: CDR1 MDHEN, CDR2 SYDVKM. V trimming: 3 bases; J trimming: 5 bases; junction bases outside the gene matches: 7. CDR3: CASSFRGQGVNEQYF. For the CDR3, the DNA is TGTGCCAGCAGTTTTAGAGGACAGGGGGTTAACGAGCAGTACTTC.

The chain employs TRBV6-5 and TRBJ1-1; perhaps TRBD1 as D (6 bases). The V end lost 2 bases, the J end lost 1 base, and 8 bases lay between the germline ends. Per germline, CDR1 MNHEY and CDR2 SVGAGI. The CDR3 is 14 amino acids. CDR3 sequence reads: CASSYRQENTEAFF. The CDR3 DNA follows: TGTGCCAGCAGTTACAGACAGGAGAACACTGAAGCTTTCTTT.

This clone showed up just once. V gene TRBV7-8 combines with J gene TRBJ1-4, with a possible D match to TRBD1 (6 bases). Germline V gene sequence: CDR1 SGHVS, CDR2 FQNEAQ. Trimming shortened V by 6 bases and J by 8 bases, and 22 bases separated the two germline ends. The length of the CDR3 is 16 residues. The CDR3 DNA follows: TGTGCCAGCAGTATAGTCGGGGGGCGCGGTTACGAAAAACTGTTTTTT. Residues: CASSIVGGRGYEKLFF.

The gene calls are TRBV19 and TRBJ2-2; 13 bases fit TRBD2. Looked up from germline, CDR1 is LNHDA and CDR2 is SQIVND (reference sequence). The junction had 6 bases not matched to a gene; V was cut back by 5 bases and J by 3 bases. The CDR3 totals 17 residues. The CDR3 DNA follows: TGTGCCAGTAGTTCCGGACTAGCGGGAGCCTACACCGGGGAGCTGTTTTTT. Its protein product is CASSSGLAGAYTGELFF.

The chain carries TRBV4-1 and TRBJ2-7, with 11 bases that match TRBD2. CDR3 length: 15 residues. Germline CDR1 MGHRA, CDR2 YSYEKL. The V gene end was trimmed by 2 bases and the J gene end by 3 bases; junction bases not matched to a gene: 3. CDR3 nucleotide sequence: TGCGCCAGCAGCCAAACTAGCGGGAGTCTCTACGAGCAGTACTTC. This sequence encodes CASSQTSGSLYEQYF.

This sequence joins TRBV2 and TRBJ2-7; tentatively, D is TRBD2 (5 bases). The CDR3 runs 13 residues. The germline V gene encodes CDR1 SNHLY and CDR2 FYNNEI. Trimming removed 7 bases from V and 0 bases from J, with 10 bases in between. The CDR3 sequence: CASNRESSYEQYF. The CDR3 DNA reads as TGTGCCAGCAATAGGGAGAGCTCCTACGAGCAGTACTTC.

V usage is TRBV23-1 and J usage is TRBJ2-7; D uncertain. TRBV23-1 is an ORF; its function is uncertain. The germline V and J ends were trimmed by 6 bases and 3 bases, with 9 bases remaining between them. This CDR3 contains 12 residues. In DNA form, the CDR3 reads TGCGCCAGCAGACAGTCCGTCTACGAGCAGTACTTC. It specifies CASRQSVYEQYF.

This chain connects TRBV27 to TRBJ2-7; no definite D call. In germline, CDR1 is MNHEY, CDR2 SMNVEV (reference sequence). The CDR3 consists of 13 residues. V lost 4 bases to trimming and J lost 2 bases, with 9 bases between them. The CDR3 DNA is TGTGCCAGCAGTTCAAGTAGTCCCTACGAGCAGTACTTC. This translates into CASSSSSPYEQYF.

The V and J genes are TRBV18 and TRBJ2-3, with unresolved D. V lost 2 bases and J lost 4, with 10 bases in between. This CDR3 is built from 14 residues. Germline V lookup: CDR1 KGHSH, CDR2 LQKENI. The CDR3 reads CASSPTSDADTQYF. For the CDR3, the DNA is TGTGCCAGCTCACCAACCTCCGACGCAGATACGCAGTATTTT.

This clone is a singleton in its sample. The rearrangement joins TRBV7-2 to TRBJ1-4; D is possibly TRBD1 (5 bases). Trimming left V 3 bases short and J 0 bases short, with 11 bases between. Germline values: CDR1 SGHTA, CDR2 FQGNSA. The CDR3 totals 16 residues. CDR3 region: CASSLVGAPTNEKLFF. The CDR3 DNA is TGTGCCAGCAGCTTGGTCGGGGCCCCAACTAATGAAAAACTGTTTTTT.

The chain links TRBV5-5 to TRBJ2-7; no definite D call. The germline gives CDR1 SGHKS, CDR2 YYEKEE (reference sequence). The CDR3 runs to 13 residues. The ends were cut back, 0 bases at V and 3 bases at J, with 7 bases in the middle. The CDR3 loop is CASSLGTDYEQYF. Here the CDR3 DNA reads TGTGCCAGCAGCTTGGGGACGGACTACGAGCAGTACTTC.

The chain has TRBV7-8 and TRBJ2-7, with 9 bases aligning to TRBD1. The CDR3 totals 14 residues. Losses at the gene ends were 9 bases for V and 3 bases for J; bases not matched to a gene: 9. Germline CDR1 and CDR2: SGHVS and FQNEAQ. The CDR3 spells CASHPGTGSYEQYF. CDR3 nucleotide sequence: TGTGCCAGTCACCCTGGGACAGGGAGCTACGAGCAGTACTTC.